One and the same sample provided the 18 T cell receptor beta chains below, sequenced in a study of T cells after somatic rescue of genetic block. Clones were sequenced by immunoSEQ multiplex PCR, and TCRdb holds only the in-frame ones, with some missing. The table lists 110,000 or so clones, 75% to 95% of them singletons, with 1.4% to 1.5% in the top ten. The sequenced sample was peripheral blood mononuclear cells (PBMCs). These receptors were collected from a woman aged 18 to 35.

CDR3 loop: CASSLAERGLTYNEQFF. CDR3 DNA: TGCGCCAGCAGCTTGGCCGAGCGGGGGCTGACCTACAATGAGCAGTTCTTC. The rearrangement links TRBV5-1 to TRBJ2-1, with 8 bases matching TRBD2. J was trimmed by 2 bases and V by 0 bases; bases with no gene match: 7. The CDR3 is 17 amino acids. Germline V lookup: CDR1 SGHRS, CDR2 YFSETQ.

This chain joins TRBV18 and TRBJ1-1, with 11 bases fitting TRBD1. CDR3 length: 14 residues. Germline CDR1 and CDR2: KGHSH and LQKENI. V trimming: 5 bases; J trimming: 3 bases; junction bases outside the gene matches: 2. In nucleotides, the CDR3 is TGTGCCAGCTCAGGGACAGGGGGGGACACTGAAGCTTTCTTT. Translated: CASSGTGGDTEAFF.

The gene calls are TRBV7-2 and TRBJ1-3, with 7 bases identical to TRBD1. Germline V gene sequence: CDR1 SGHTA, CDR2 FQGNSA. CDR3 length: 17 residues. With V trimmed by 3 bases and J by 2 bases, 10 bases remained unmatched. CDR3 amino acids: CASSLTTGVSAGNTIYF. The CDR3 nucleotides read TGTGCCAGCAGCTTGACTACAGGGGTGAGCGCTGGAAACACCATATATTTT.

This clone was seen only once. This chain connects TRBV18 to TRBJ2-7, with D tentatively TRBD2 (6 bases). The CDR3 spans 11 residues. Trimming removed 5 bases at V and 7 bases at J, with 9 bases between. The germline V gene encodes CDR1 KGHSH and CDR2 LQKENI. In DNA form, the CDR3 reads TGTGCCAGCTCAGCCGCGGGGGAGCAGTACTTC. Encoded protein: CASSAAGEQYF.

This chain uses TRBV5-1 with TRBJ1-1; perhaps TRBD1 as D (6 bases). Germline V gene data show CDR1 as SGHRS and CDR2 as YFSETQ. CDR3 length equals 14 residues. Trimming pared 4 bases from V and 1 base from J, leaving 11 bases between. The CDR3 here is CASSARGGNTEAFF. The DNA of the CDR3 is TGCGCCAGCAGCGCCAGGGGTGGGAACACTGAAGCTTTCTTT. The variable domain in full, completed from reference TRBV5-1 and TRBJ1-1, reads KAGVTQTPRYLIKTRGQQVTLSCSPISGHRSVSWYQQTPGQGLQFLFEYFSETQRNKGNFPGRFSGRQFSNSRSEMNVSTLELGDSALYLCASSARGGNTEAFFGQGTRLTVV.

This chain joins TRBV10-3 and TRBJ1-5; no reliable D call. Trimming pared 7 bases from V and 0 bases from J, leaving 10 bases between. Germline V lookup: CDR1 ENHRY, CDR2 SYGVKD. This CDR3 region has 14 residues. This CDR3 reads CAITQDYSNQPQHF. The CDR3 DNA reads as TGTGCCATCACACAAGATTATAGCAATCAGCCCCAGCATTTT.

This chain connects TRBV6-5 to TRBJ2-7; D tentatively reads TRBD1 or TRBD2 (5 bases each). The germline CDR1 and CDR2 sequences are MNHEY and SVGAGI. This CDR3 region has 13 residues. The V end was cut by 6 bases, the J end by 4 bases, with 13 bases between. This chain's CDR3 is CASSWGSRYEQYF. CDR3 DNA: TGTGCCAGCAGCTGGGGGAGTCGTTACGAGCAGTACTTC.

The rearrangement links TRBV7-2 to TRBJ1-1; D unclear. The CDR3 is made up of 15 amino acids. Trimming stripped 5 bases from V and 0 bases from J, with 13 bases between. The germline gives CDR1 SGHTA, CDR2 FQGNSA. CDR3 sequence (DNA): TGTGCCAGCAGCCCCCAGGCCGATTTGAACACTGAAGCTTTCTTT. Residues: CASSPQADLNTEAFF. Full variable domain (missing parts from reference TRBV7-2 and TRBJ1-1): GAGVSQSPSNKVTEKGKDVELRCDPISGHTALYWYRQSLGQGLEFLIYFQGNSAPDKSGLPSDRFSAERTGGSVSTLTIQRTQQEDSAVYLCASSPQADLNTEAFFGQGTRLTVV.

The V gene is TRBV5-5, the J gene TRBJ1-1; weak D call: TRBD1 (6 bases). Trimming left V 4 bases short and J 8 bases short, with 9 bases between. Germline V gene data show CDR1 as SGHKS and CDR2 as YYEKEE (reference sequence). CDR3 size: 11 residues. In DNA form, the CDR3 reads TGTGCCAGCAGCCGTGACAGGGAAGCTTTCTTT. It encodes CASSRDREAFF.

The rearrangement links TRBV7-9 to TRBJ2-7; 13 nucleotides match TRBD2. CDR3 length: 13 residues. Trimming took 8 bases from V and 4 from J; bases not matched to a gene: 2. Germline V CDR1 and CDR2: SEHNR, FQNEAQ (reference sequence). The CDR3 DNA sequence: TGTGCCAGCGGACTAGCGGGAGCATACGAGCAGTACTTC. It is translated as CASGLAGAYEQYF.

This sequence joins TRBV7-2 and TRBJ1-2, with 9 bases aligning to TRBD1. This CDR3 contains 14 residues. With V trimmed by 5 bases and J by 8 bases, 9 bases remained unmatched. The germline CDR1 and CDR2 sequences are SGHTA and FQGNSA. The CDR3 region has the DNA TGTGCCAGCAGCCTAAACAGGGGGCGCGGGGGCTACACCTTC. Its translation is CASSLNRGRGGYTF.

The V gene is TRBV18, the J gene TRBJ1-1; a weak D match, TRBD1 (5 bases). The CDR3 contains 14 residues. With 3 bases removed from V and 4 bases from J, the gap between germline ends came to 12 bases. Germline V CDR1 and CDR2: KGHSH, LQKENI. In nucleotides, the CDR3 is TGTGCCAGCTCACCTGGGGGAGCAATCACTGAAGCTTTCTTT. Amino acid sequence: CASSPGGAITEAFF.

This clone has just one count. The chain couples TRBV7-6 to TRBJ2-2, with a tentative D call TRBD1 (6 bases). The V gene lost 1 base and the J gene lost 6 bases, with 21 bases spanning the gap. The germline V gene encodes CDR1 SGHVS and CDR2 FNYEAQ. CDR3 length: 18 residues. The CDR3 DNA follows: TGTGCCAGCAGCTTAGATCCAGGGGCGGTCTTGTTTGCCGGGGAGCTGTTTTTT. This codes for CASSLDPGAVLFAGELFF.

The chain couples TRBV28 to TRBJ1-2; tentatively, D is TRBD1 (6 bases). The CDR3 has 14 amino acids. Trimming cost V 5 bases and J 7 bases, with 17 bases left between them. CDR1 is MDHEN, CDR2 SYDVKM, per germline. CDR3 DNA: TGTGCCAGCAGTCGGGACAACAGAAGAGGTGGCTACACCTTC. This encodes CASSRDNRRGGYTF.

The V call is TRBV6-5, the J call TRBJ1-1; possible D gene TRBD1, 6 bases. Germline loops: CDR1 MNHEY, CDR2 SVGAGI. Trimming left V 7 bases short and J 2 bases short, with 14 bases between. The CDR3 runs 14 residues. The chain's CDR3 is CASTGQPFNTEAFF. The CDR3 DNA sequence: TGTGCCAGCACCGGACAGCCTTTCAACACTGAAGCTTTCTTT.

Here the CDR3 DNA reads TGCGCCAGCAGCCAAGTATTTCCAACTGTTAACTATGGCTACACCTTC. Protein sequence: CASSQVFPTVNYGYTF. The V gene is TRBV4-1, the J gene TRBJ1-2, with D unresolved. Germline assignment: CDR1 MGHRA and CDR2 YSYEKL. This CDR3 has 16 residues. V lost 1 base, J lost 1 base, and 13 bases lay in between.

This chain uses TRBV7-2 with TRBJ2-5; D is possibly TRBD2 (6 bases). Germline V gene lookup returns CDR1 SGHTA and CDR2 FQGNSA. V lost 3 bases to trimming and J lost 5 bases, with 16 bases between them. The CDR3 runs to 15 residues. CDR3 residues: CASSFGLSGHETQYF. CDR3 coding DNA: TGTGCCAGCAGCTTTGGACTATCCGGCCACGAGACCCAGTACTTC.

The rearrangement joins TRBV5-8 to TRBJ2-5, with 8 bases that match TRBD1. The CDR3 runs to 14 residues. With V trimmed by 3 bases and J by 5 bases, 6 bases remained unmatched. Germline values: CDR1 SGHTS, CDR2 YDEGEE. CDR3 nucleotide sequence: TGTGCCAGCAGCTCGGGGACAGGATGGGAGACCCAGTACTTC. Encoded protein: CASSSGTGWETQYF.